What follows are 30 T cell receptor beta chains derived from one specimen sequenced in a study of cytomegalovirus exposure and HLA in healthy donors. Profiling relied on immunoSEQ multiplex PCR, and the TCRdb table lists in-frame clones only, not all of them. The table records roughly 180,000 clones, more than 75% of them present only once. What was sequenced was PBMCs. The receptors were gathered from a man between 18 and 29 years old in good health and CMV-seropositive.

The chain couples TRBV5-1 to TRBJ2-1, with 10 bases that match TRBD2. This CDR3 has 16 residues. The V gene's germline CDR1 is SGHRS and CDR2 YFSETQ. J lost 6 bases, V lost 0 bases, and 6 bases had no gene match. CDR3 DNA sequence: TGCGCCAGCAGCTTGGAGCTAGCGGGAGACATCAATGAGCAGTTCTTC. It is translated as CASSLELAGDINEQFF.

V is TRBV28 and J is TRBJ1-5; TRBD1 matches 7 bases. The germline V gene has CDR1 MDHEN and CDR2 SYDVKM. V was pared by 4 bases and J by 11 bases, with 8 bases of the junction left unmatched. The CDR3 runs 13 residues. The CDR3 sequence: CASSSRSGGAQHF. CDR3 nucleotides: TGTGCCAGCAGTTCTAGGTCAGGGGGTGCCCAGCATTTT.

The genes are TRBV28 and TRBJ2-5; 9 nucleotides agree with TRBD1. Germline-derived CDR1 and CDR2 are MDHEN and SYDVKM. The ends lost 0 bases at V and 5 bases at J; junction bases unmatched: 7. CDR3 length: 16 amino acids. This chain's CDR3 is CASSLWDRGGRETQYF. The CDR3 DNA reads TGTGCCAGCAGTTTATGGGACAGGGGTGGGAGGGAGACCCAGTACTTC. Together with reference TRBV28 and TRBJ2-5, the CDR3 gives the full variable domain: DVKVTQSSRYLVKRTGEKVFLECVQDMDHENMFWYRQDPGLGLRLIYFSYDVKMKEKGDIPEGYSVSREKKERFSLILESASTNQTSMYLCASSLWDRGGRETQYFGPGTRLLVL.

This clone was detected ten times or more. V usage is TRBV7-8 and J usage is TRBJ1-5; D gene unclear. V was clipped by 7 bases and J by 1 base, with 20 bases between them. The CDR3 runs to 17 residues. Germline assignment: CDR1 SGHVS and CDR2 FQNEAQ. CDR3 sequence (DNA): TGTGCCAGCACCCATCACCCCTCGGGTAGAAGCAATCAGCCCCAGCATTTT. Translated: CASTHHPSGRSNQPQHF.

This clone was counted a few times. V usage is TRBV6-5 and J usage is TRBJ2-7, with 7 positions matching TRBD1. With 6 bases clipped from V and 7 bases from J, the junction kept 6 bases outside the gene matches. The CDR3 totals 12 residues. Germline V gene sequence: CDR1 MNHEY, CDR2 SVGAGI. CDR3 protein: CASSQYRGEQYF. As DNA, the CDR3 is TGTGCCAGCAGCCAGTACAGGGGAGAGCAGTACTTC.

Regarding this clone: The sample contains more than one DNA sequence encoding this CDR3. The gene calls are TRBV27 and TRBJ2-1, with 7 bases that match TRBD1. CDR1 is MNHEY, CDR2 SMNVEV, per germline (reference sequence). With 7 bases clipped from V and 7 bases from J, the junction kept 4 bases outside the gene matches. The length of the CDR3 is 12 residues. The CDR3 nucleotides are TGTGCCAGCACATCCAGGGGGAATGAGCAGTTCTTC. It yields the protein CASTSRGNEQFF.

The chain's CDR3 is CASSEKSPGVWNTEAFF. As DNA, the CDR3 is TGTGCCAGCAGTGAAAAGTCGCCAGGGGTTTGGAACACTGAAGCTTTCTTT. This sequence joins TRBV2 and TRBJ1-1; a possible D gene is TRBD1 (6 bases). The length of the CDR3 is 17 residues. From germline, CDR1 is SNHLY and CDR2 FYNNEI. Trimming stripped 2 bases from V and 1 base from J, with 17 bases between.

This clone was seen only once. The chain is built from TRBV28 and TRBJ1-5, with 9 bases fitting TRBD1. V shed 3 bases, J shed 4 bases, and the junction held 4 bases outside the gene matches. Germline V gene sequence: CDR1 MDHEN, CDR2 SYDVKM. The CDR3 length is 15 residues. The CDR3 region is CASSFEDRGNQPQHF. The CDR3 DNA reads TGTGCCAGCAGTTTTGAGGACAGGGGAAATCAGCCCCAGCATTTT. The variable domain in full, completed from reference TRBV28 and TRBJ1-5, reads DVKVTQSSRYLVKRTGEKVFLECVQDMDHENMFWYRQDPGLGLRLIYFSYDVKMKEKGDIPEGYSVSREKKERFSLILESASTNQTSMYLCASSFEDRGNQPQHFGDGTRLSIL.

This clone appeared a few times. The chain has TRBV2 and TRBJ2-7; 12 bases align to TRBD2. Trimming took 7 bases from V and 3 from J; bases not matched to a gene: 4. CDR3 size: 14 residues. Germline V gives CDR1 SNHLY, CDR2 FYNNEI. The CDR3 bases are TGTGCCAGCACGCAGACTAGCGGGAGCTACGAGCAGTACTTC. This encodes CASTQTSGSYEQYF.

This clone was observed once. The J gene is TRBJ1-1, the V gene TRBV15; 8 bases align to TRBD1. Germline V gene sequence: CDR1 LNHNV, CDR2 YYDKDF (reference sequence). Unmatched junction bases numbered 13, after V lost 4 bases and J lost 6 bases. There are 16 residues in the CDR3. CDR3 DNA: TGTGCCACCAGCACAGTCGTGGGACAGGAAGCGGCTGAAGCTTTCTTT. Protein product: CATSTVVGQEAAEAFF.

V usage is TRBV4-1 and J usage is TRBJ1-1; weak D call: TRBD1 (5 bases). CDR1 is MGHRA, CDR2 YSYEKL, per germline. V lost 6 bases, J lost 1 base, and 9 bases lay in between. This CDR3 is built from 13 residues. The CDR3 region has the DNA TGCGCCAGCAGTTATACAGGGAACACTGAAGCTTTCTTT. Encoded protein: CASSYTGNTEAFF.

The rearrangement links TRBV5-6 to TRBJ1-5; D may be TRBD1 (5 bases). The CDR3 totals 14 residues. From germline, CDR1 is SGHDT and CDR2 YYEEEE. The V and J ends lost 2 bases and 4 bases respectively, with 10 bases between them. The CDR3 DNA is TGTGCCAGCAGCTTCCGACAGTTAAATCAGCCCCAGCATTTT. This codes for CASSFRQLNQPQHF.

J is TRBJ1-5 and V is TRBV30; D may be TRBD1 (6 bases). V lost 4 bases and J lost 4, with 11 bases in between. This CDR3 region has 13 residues. Germline V gives CDR1 GTSNPN, CDR2 SVGIG (reference sequence). The CDR3 here is CAWTTGRNQPQHF. CDR3 nucleotide sequence: TGTGCCTGGACGACAGGAAGGAATCAGCCCCAGCATTTT.

The chain links TRBV19 to TRBJ2-5; 7 nucleotides line up with TRBD2. Germline CDR1 and CDR2: LNHDA and SQIVND (reference sequence). V shed 5 bases, J shed 6 bases, and the junction held 9 bases outside the gene matches. CDR3 size: 14 residues. The DNA for the CDR3 is TGTGCCAGTAGTGGTCAGCGGGATAGTCAGACCCAGTACTTC. This gives the protein CASSGQRDSQTQYF.

This clone was seen only once. This chain connects TRBV5-1 to TRBJ2-3; 7 bases fit TRBD2. The germline V gene has CDR1 SGHRS and CDR2 YFSETQ. Germline trimming cut 0 bases from V and 0 bases from J; bases unmatched to any gene: 1. This CDR3 is built from 15 residues. The CDR3 nucleotides read TGCGCCAGCAGCTTGGTAGCGGGTAGCACAGATACGCAGTATTTT. Its translation is CASSLVAGSTDTQYF.

The CDR3 region has the DNA TGTGCCAGCAGTCGATGGGGCCTAGCGGGAGGGCCCGGGGAGCTGTTTTTT. The encoded protein is CASSRWGLAGGPGELFF. The rearrangement joins TRBV28 to TRBJ2-2; 12 bases agree with TRBD2. This CDR3 is built from 17 residues. Looked up from germline, CDR1 is MDHEN and CDR2 is SYDVKM. Trimming took 5 bases from V and 6 from J; bases not matched to a gene: 10.

The genes are TRBV9 and TRBJ1-2; D is possibly TRBD1 (6 bases). Trimming pared 0 bases from V and 5 bases from J, leaving 11 bases between. The CDR3 runs to 14 residues. The germline V gene has CDR1 SGDLS and CDR2 YYNGEE. The CDR3 DNA reads TGTGCCAGCAGCGTAGAGGAACAGGGATATGGCTACACCTTC. It encodes CASSVEEQGYGYTF.

In its sample, this clone was seen once. The V gene is TRBV7-6, the J gene TRBJ2-7; no reliable D call. Germline lookup yields CDR1 SGHVS and CDR2 FNYEAQ. This CDR3 contains 13 residues. The V end was cut by 1 base, the J end by 5 bases, with 9 bases between. The CDR3 DNA follows: TGTGCCAGCAGCTTAGGGAAGCAGGACGAGCAGTACTTC. Its translation: CASSLGKQDEQYF. Filled out from reference TRBV7-6 and TRBJ2-7, the complete variable domain reads GAGVSQSPRYKVTKRGQDVALRCDPISGHVSLYWYRQALGQGPEFLTYFNYEAQQDKSGLPNDRFSAERPEGSISTLTIQRTEQRDSAMYRCASSLGKQDEQYFGPGTRLTVT.

This rearrangement joins TRBV15 to TRBJ2-2; D call uncertain. Trimming cost V 0 bases and J 7 bases, with 9 bases left between them. CDR3 length: 14 residues. Germline loops: CDR1 LNHNV, CDR2 YYDKDF (reference sequence). The CDR3 sequence is CATSRDRFSGELFF. In nucleotides, the CDR3 is TGTGCCACCAGCAGAGACAGGTTCAGCGGGGAGCTGTTTTTT.

V usage is TRBV5-4 and J usage is TRBJ2-3, with D hard to call. V gave up 0 bases and J gave up 6 bases, with 8 bases separating them. The CDR3 runs to 13 residues. In germline, CDR1 is SGHNT, CDR2 YYREEE (reference sequence). The DNA of the CDR3 is TGTGCCAGCAGCTTGGTCGCCCGGGATACGCAGTATTTT. Translating it yields CASSLVARDTQYF.

V usage is TRBV19 and J usage is TRBJ1-5; D is unclear. This CDR3 region has 14 residues. V was pared by 3 bases and J by 2 bases, with 8 bases between. CDR1 LNHDA and CDR2 SQIVND come from the germline V gene (reference sequence). The CDR3 loop reads CASSMPRGNQPQHF. The CDR3, as DNA: TGTGCCAGTAGTATGCCGAGGGGCAATCAGCCCCAGCATTTT.

The J gene is TRBJ2-1, the V gene TRBV28; 8 nucleotides align to TRBD1. The junction had 21 bases not matched to a gene; V was cut back by 3 bases and J by 8 bases. The CDR3 runs 19 residues. Germline assignment: CDR1 MDHEN and CDR2 SYDVKM. CDR3 region: CASSFVQGADDYNEHEQFF. The CDR3 DNA follows: TGTGCCAGCAGTTTTGTTCAGGGGGCCGACGACTACAATGAGCATGAGCAGTTCTTC.

This sequence joins TRBV20-1 and TRBJ2-7; D gene uncertain. The CDR3 loop spans 11 amino acids. Per the germline V gene, CDR1 is DFQATT and CDR2 is SNEGSKA (reference sequence). V dropped 3 bases and J dropped 1 base, with 4 bases sitting between them. This CDR3 reads CSASESYEQYF. CDR3 nucleotide sequence: TGCAGTGCTAGTGAGTCCTACGAGCAGTACTTC.

The chain links TRBV30 to TRBJ2-1; 7 nucleotides agree with TRBD2. Germline trimming cut 4 bases from V and 4 bases from J; bases unmatched to any gene: 7. Germline V gives CDR1 GTSNPN, CDR2 SVGIG (reference sequence). This CDR3 comprises 14 residues. CDR3 sequence reads: CAWIRASGYNEQFF. CDR3 sequence (DNA): TGTGCCTGGATTCGGGCTAGCGGATACAATGAGCAGTTCTTC.

This rearrangement joins TRBV28 to TRBJ2-1, with 7 bases aligning to TRBD2. The V gene's germline CDR1 is MDHEN and CDR2 SYDVKM. This CDR3 spans 17 amino acids. Losses at the gene ends were 1 base for V and 1 base for J; bases not matched to a gene: 7. CDR3 DNA: TGTGCCAGCAGTTTATTGGCTAGCGGATCATCCTACAATGAGCAGTTCTTC. This gives the protein CASSLLASGSSYNEQFF.

The chain is built from TRBV7-3 and TRBJ2-1, with D possibly TRBD1 on 6 matching bases. V was cut by 0 bases and J by 8 bases, with 14 bases left in between. Germline CDR1 reads SGHTA; CDR2 reads FQGTGA. The CDR3 extends over 15 amino acids. CDR3 nucleotides: TGTGCCAGCAGCTTAACGGGGGCCAAGGAGTATGAGCAGTTCTTC. Encoded protein: CASSLTGAKEYEQFF.

The DNA of the CDR3 is TGTGCCAGCAGTTTATCGTGGGAGCTAATGCTCAATGAGCAGTTCTTC. It specifies CASSLSWELMLNEQFF. The chain is built from TRBV27 and TRBJ2-1, with D possibly matching TRBD2 (5 bases). The CDR3 length is 16 residues. V gave up 0 bases and J gave up 6 bases, with 15 bases separating them. Per the germline V gene, CDR1 is MNHEY and CDR2 is SMNVEV (reference sequence).

The gene calls are TRBV7-2 and TRBJ2-1; D gene unclear. V dropped 1 base and J dropped 5 bases, with 12 bases sitting between them. The length of the CDR3 is 15 residues. The germline V gene encodes CDR1 SGHTA and CDR2 FQGNSA. CDR3 nucleotide sequence: TGTGCCAGCAGCTTAGATCCCAGCACTAACAATGAGCAGTTCTTC. The encoded protein is CASSLDPSTNNEQFF.

The chain links TRBV19 to TRBJ1-1; D is perhaps TRBD1 (5 bases). Germline values: CDR1 LNHDA, CDR2 SQIVND (reference sequence). Trimming removed 3 bases at V and 8 bases at J, with 13 bases between. The CDR3 covers 13 residues. The CDR3 is CASSIRDGREAFF. The CDR3, as DNA: TGTGCCAGTAGTATCAGGGATGGGCGCGAAGCTTTCTTT. Combining the CDR3 with reference TRBV19 and TRBJ1-1 gives the whole variable domain DGGITQSPKYLFRKEGQNVTLSCEQNLNHDAMYWYRQDPGQGLRLIYYSQIVNDFQKGDIAEGYSVSREKKESFPLTVTSAQKNPTAFYLCASSIRDGREAFFGQGTRLTVV.

The chain couples TRBV27 to TRBJ2-1, with 13 positions matching TRBD2. Unmatched junction bases numbered 6, after V lost 9 bases and J lost 10 bases. This CDR3 region has 13 residues. Germline CDR1 reads MNHEY; CDR2 reads SMNVEV (reference sequence). The DNA for the CDR3 is TGTGCCAGTACTAGCGGGAGGGCCTCAGAGCAGTTCTTC. The encoded protein is CASTSGRASEQFF.